This T cell receptor beta chain was retrieved from a study of T cell changes during pregnancy in multiple sclerosis. V was trimmed by 8 bases and J by 7 bases, leaving 11 bases between them. CDR1 is MNHEY and CDR2 is SMNVEV in the germline V gene (reference sequence). CDR3 size: 11 residues. Using immunoSEQ multiplex PCR, the repertoire was profiled, and TCRdb retains in-frame clones only, with some absent. The profile covers 45,000 to 55,000 clones, with 88% appearing a single time and 1% to 1.5% taken by the ten largest. The chain combines TRBV27 with TRBJ1-2; tentatively, D is TRBD1 (6 bases). The source of this sequence is a female donor with multiple sclerosis, enrolled in a pregnancy study. The specimen was CD4+ T cells from peripheral blood mononuclear cells, collected in the second trimester of pregnancy. CDR3 DNA: TGTGCCAGCCCTCAAGGGGGTGGCTACACCTTC. Protein sequence: CASPQGGGYTF.